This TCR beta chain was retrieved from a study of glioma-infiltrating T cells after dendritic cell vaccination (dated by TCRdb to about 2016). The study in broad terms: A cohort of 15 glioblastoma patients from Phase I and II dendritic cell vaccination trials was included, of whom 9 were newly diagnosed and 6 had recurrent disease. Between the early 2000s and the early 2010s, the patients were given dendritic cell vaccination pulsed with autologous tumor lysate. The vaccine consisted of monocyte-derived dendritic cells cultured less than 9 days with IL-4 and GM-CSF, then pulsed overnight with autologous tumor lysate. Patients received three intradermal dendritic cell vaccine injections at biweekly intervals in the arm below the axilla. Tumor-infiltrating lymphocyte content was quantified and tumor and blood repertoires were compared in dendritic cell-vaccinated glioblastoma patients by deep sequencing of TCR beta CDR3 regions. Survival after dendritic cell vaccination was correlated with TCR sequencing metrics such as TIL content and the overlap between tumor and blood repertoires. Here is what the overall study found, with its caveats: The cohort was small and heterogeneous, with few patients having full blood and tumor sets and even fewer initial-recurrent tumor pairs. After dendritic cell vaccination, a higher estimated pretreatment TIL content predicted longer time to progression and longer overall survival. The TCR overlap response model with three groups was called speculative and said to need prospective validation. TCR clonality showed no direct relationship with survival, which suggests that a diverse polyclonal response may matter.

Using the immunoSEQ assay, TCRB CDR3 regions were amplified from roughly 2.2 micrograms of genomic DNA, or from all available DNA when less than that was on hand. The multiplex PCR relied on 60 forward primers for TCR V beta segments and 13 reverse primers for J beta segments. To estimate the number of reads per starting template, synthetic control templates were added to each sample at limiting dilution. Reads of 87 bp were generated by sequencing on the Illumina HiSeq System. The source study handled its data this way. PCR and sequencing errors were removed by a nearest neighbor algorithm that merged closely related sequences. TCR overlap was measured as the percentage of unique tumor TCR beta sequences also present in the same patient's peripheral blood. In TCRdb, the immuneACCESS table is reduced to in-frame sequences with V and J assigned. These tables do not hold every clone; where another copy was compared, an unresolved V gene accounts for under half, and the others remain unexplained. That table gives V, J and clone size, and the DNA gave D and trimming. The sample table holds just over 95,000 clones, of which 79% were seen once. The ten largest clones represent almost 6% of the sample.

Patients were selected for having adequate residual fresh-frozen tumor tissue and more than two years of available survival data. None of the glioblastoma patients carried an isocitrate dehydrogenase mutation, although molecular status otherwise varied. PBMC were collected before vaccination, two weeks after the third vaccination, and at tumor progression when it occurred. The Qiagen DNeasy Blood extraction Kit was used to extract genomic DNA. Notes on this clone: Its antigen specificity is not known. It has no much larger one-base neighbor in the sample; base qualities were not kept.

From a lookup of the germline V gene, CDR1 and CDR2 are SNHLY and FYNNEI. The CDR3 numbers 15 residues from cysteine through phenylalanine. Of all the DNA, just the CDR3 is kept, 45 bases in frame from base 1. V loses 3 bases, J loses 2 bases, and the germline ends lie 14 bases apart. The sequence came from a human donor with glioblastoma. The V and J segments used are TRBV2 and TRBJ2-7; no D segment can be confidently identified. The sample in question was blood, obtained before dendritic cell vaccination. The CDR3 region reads CASSELLSVTYEQYF. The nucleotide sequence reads TGTGCCAGCAGTGAGCTGCTGTCGGTGACCTACGAGCAGTACTTC.